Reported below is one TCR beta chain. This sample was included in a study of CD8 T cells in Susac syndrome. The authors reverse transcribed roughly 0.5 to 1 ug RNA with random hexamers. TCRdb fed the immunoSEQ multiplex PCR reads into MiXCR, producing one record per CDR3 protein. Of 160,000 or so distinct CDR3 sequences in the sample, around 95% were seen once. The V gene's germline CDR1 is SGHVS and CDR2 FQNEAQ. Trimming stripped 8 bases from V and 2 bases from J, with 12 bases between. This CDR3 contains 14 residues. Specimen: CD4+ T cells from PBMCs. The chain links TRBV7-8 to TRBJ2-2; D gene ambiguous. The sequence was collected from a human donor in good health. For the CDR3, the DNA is TGTGCCAGCCGACCCCCGGCTAACACCGGGGAGCTGTTTTTT. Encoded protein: CASRPPANTGELFF.